The rows below give T cell receptor beta chains drawn from one sample of a study of T cell repertoires in cytomegalovirus infection. TCRdb ran MiXCR on the reads and lists one entry per CDR3 protein. In the table there are tens of thousands of distinct CDR3 sequences, roughly half of which are singletons. These TCRs are of unknown antigen specificity. Source: CD8+ T cells from cultured PBMCs, taken from culture after CMV antigen stimulation. The receptors come from a human donor in good health (CMV status not recorded). Some clones in this sample may be carry-over from other donors' samples. Both conserved end residues are part of each CDR3. Each record gives: V gene, D gene, J gene, clone size, CDR3 protein, CDR3 DNA. D genes are given only for firm matches. Clone size, where shown, is once, few, many, or a class for clones that have expanded.

>TRBV12-3/TRBV12-4|.|TRBJ2-3|.
CASRPKDYHTDTQYF
TGTGCCAGCAGACCCAAGGACTACCACACAGATACGCAGTATTTT
>TRBV27|.|TRBJ1-5|.
CASSFQANQPQHF
TGTGCCAGCAGTTTTCAGGCCAATCAGCCCCAGCATTTT
>TRBV28|.|TRBJ1-1|once
CASSPQGYTEAFF
TGTGCCAGCAGCCCTCAGGGATACACTGAAGCTTTCTTT
>TRBV12-5|.|TRBJ1-3|.
CASGLVVTVNSGNTIYF
TGTGCTAGTGGTTTGGTGGTGACAGTGAACTCTGGAAACACCATATATTTT
>TRBV9|TRBD1|TRBJ2-7|few
CASSTGTGGEQYF
TGTGCCAGCAGCACCGGGACAGGGGGAGAGCAGTACTTC
>TRBV7-9|TRBD1|TRBJ2-5|.
CAGNTGVGETQYF
TGTGCCGGAAACACAGGGGTTGGGGAGACCCAGTACTTC
>TRBV13|.|TRBJ1-3|.
CASSSQGSGNTIYF
TGTGCCAGCAGCTCCCAAGGCTCTGGAAACACCATATATTTT
>TRBV7-3|TRBD1|TRBJ2-6|.
CASSTLQGATAGANVLTF
TGTGCCAGCAGCACCCTACAGGGGGCGACGGCTGGGGCCAACGTCCTGACTTTC
>TRBV14|.|TRBJ1-2|once
CASSQEGGMENINYGYTF
TGTGCCAGCAGCCAAGAAGGGGGTATGGAGAATATTAACTATGGCTACACCTTC
>TRBV29-1|TRBD2|TRBJ2-1|.
CSGGLAGASEQFF
TGCAGCGGAGGACTAGCGGGAGCAAGCGAGCAGTTCTTC
>TRBV11-2|.|TRBJ2-7|few
CASSVPGGEVHEQYF
TGTGCCAGCAGCGTTCCCGGTGGGGAGGTCCACGAGCAGTACTTC
>TRBV7-8|TRBD2|TRBJ2-7|few
CASSPLAGTRYEQYF
TGTGCCAGCAGCCCCTTAGCGGGGACGAGATACGAGCAGTACTTC
>TRBV6-1|.|TRBJ1-2|.
CASSEARSYGYTF
TGTGCCAGCAGTGAAGCGCGGTCCTATGGCTACACCTTC
>TRBV28|TRBD2|TRBJ2-5|.
CASKGRGLPETQYF
TGTGCCAGCAAAGGAAGGGGACTACCAGAGACCCAGTACTTC
>TRBV7-9|.|TRBJ2-7|few
CASSFGDSFYEQYF
TGTGCCAGCAGCTTCGGTGACAGCTTCTACGAGCAGTACTTC
>TRBV6-5|.|TRBJ2-5|.
CASSYSGQETQYF
TGTGCCAGCAGTTACTCTGGACAAGAGACCCAGTACTTC
>TRBV28|.|TRBJ2-3|.
CASSLPHWGYNTQYF
TGTGCCAGCAGTTTACCACATTGGGGGTACAATACGCAGTATTTT
>TRBV10-2|TRBD1|TRBJ1-6|.
CASSEGTGEAPLHF
TGCGCCAGCAGTGAGGGGACAGGGGAAGCACCCCTCCACTTT
>TRBV12-3/TRBV12-4|.|TRBJ2-2|few
CASRGGGWDGELAGELFF
TGTGCCAGCAGAGGCGGAGGTTGGGACGGAGAATTAGCCGGGGAGCTGTTTTTT
>TRBV10-3|.|TRBJ1-1|few
CAISESDEAFF
TGTGCCATCAGTGAGTCGGATGAAGCTTTCTTT
>TRBV28|TRBD2|TRBJ2-7|.
CASSSRGRASGSGYEQYF
TGTGCCAGCAGTTCAAGGGGTCGGGCTAGCGGGAGTGGCTACGAGCAGTACTTC
>TRBV7-8|.|TRBJ2-1|.
CASSLGAGLSGHNEQFF
TGTGCCAGCAGCCTAGGGGCGGGGTTGAGCGGGCACAATGAGCAGTTCTTC
>TRBV27|.|TRBJ1-5|few
CASSLRGGSNQPQHF
TGTGCCAGCAGCCTCAGGGGTGGGAGCAATCAGCCCCAGCATTTT
>TRBV7-8|TRBD2|TRBJ2-3|few
CASSKSVGGGPTDTQYF
TGTGCCAGCAGCAAATCGGTCGGGGGGGGGCCGACAGATACGCAGTATTTT
>TRBV20-1|.|TRBJ2-4|.
CSALPHRETSIAKNIQYF
TGCAGTGCTTTACCCCACAGGGAGACAAGTATAGCCAAAAACATTCAGTACTTC
>TRBV9|.|TRBJ1-2|.
CASSVANGYTF
TGTGCCAGCAGCGTAGCTAATGGCTACACCTTC
>TRBV7-6|.|TRBJ2-1|.
CASSPPRDSRWGEQFF
TGTGCCAGCAGCCCCCCCCGGGACTCCCGTTGGGGTGAGCAGTTCTTC
>TRBV19|TRBD1|TRBJ2-7|.
CASSIGTVPSYEQYF
TGTGCCAGTAGTATTGGGACAGTTCCCTCCTACGAGCAGTACTTC
>TRBV7-4|.|TRBJ1-1|.
CASSLAGAEAFF
TGTGCCAGCAGCTTAGCGGGTGCTGAAGCTTTCTTT
>TRBV12-3/TRBV12-4|.|TRBJ2-1|.
CASSFHRSSYNEQFF
TGTGCCAGCAGTTTTCATAGGAGCTCCTACAATGAGCAGTTCTTC
>TRBV7-9|TRBD2|TRBJ2-1|.
CASSLVGTRRGHNEQFF
TGTGCCAGCAGCTTAGTGGGGACTAGGCGGGGACACAATGAGCAGTTCTTC
>TRBV5-6|TRBD1|TRBJ2-1|once
CASSFGQGSYNEQFF
TGTGCCAGCAGCTTCGGACAGGGTTCCTACAATGAGCAGTTCTTC